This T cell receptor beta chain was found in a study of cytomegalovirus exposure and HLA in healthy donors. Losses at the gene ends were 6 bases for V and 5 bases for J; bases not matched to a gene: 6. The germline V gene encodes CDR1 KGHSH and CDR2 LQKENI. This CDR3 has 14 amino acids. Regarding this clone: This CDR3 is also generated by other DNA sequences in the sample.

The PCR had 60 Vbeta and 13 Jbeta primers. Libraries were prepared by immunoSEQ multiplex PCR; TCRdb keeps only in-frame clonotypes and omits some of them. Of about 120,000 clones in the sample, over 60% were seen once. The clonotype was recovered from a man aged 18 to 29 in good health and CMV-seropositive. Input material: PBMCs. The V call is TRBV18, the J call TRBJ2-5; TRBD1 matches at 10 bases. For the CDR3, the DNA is TGTGCCAGCTCCCCCGGGACAGGGGATGAGACCCAGTACTTC. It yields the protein CASSPGTGDETQYF.